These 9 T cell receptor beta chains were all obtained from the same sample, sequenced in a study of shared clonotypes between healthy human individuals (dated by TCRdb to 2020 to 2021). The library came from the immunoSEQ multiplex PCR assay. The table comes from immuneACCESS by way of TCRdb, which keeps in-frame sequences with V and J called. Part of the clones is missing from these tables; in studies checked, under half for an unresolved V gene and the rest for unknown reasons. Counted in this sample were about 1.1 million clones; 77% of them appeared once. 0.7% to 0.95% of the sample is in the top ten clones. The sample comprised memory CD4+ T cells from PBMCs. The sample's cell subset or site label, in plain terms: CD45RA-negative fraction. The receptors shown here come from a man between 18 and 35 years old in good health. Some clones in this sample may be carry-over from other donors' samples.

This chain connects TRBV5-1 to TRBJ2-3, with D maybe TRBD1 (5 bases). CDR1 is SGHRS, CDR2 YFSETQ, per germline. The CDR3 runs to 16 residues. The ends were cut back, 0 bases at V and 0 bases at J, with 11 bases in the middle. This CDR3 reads CASSLGAGHSTDTQYF. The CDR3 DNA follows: TGCGCCAGCAGCTTGGGAGCCGGACACAGCACAGATACGCAGTATTTT.

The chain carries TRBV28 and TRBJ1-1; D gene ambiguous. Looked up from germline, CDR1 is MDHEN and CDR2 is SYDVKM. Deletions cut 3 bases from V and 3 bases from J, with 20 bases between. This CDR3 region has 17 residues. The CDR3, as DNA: TGTGCCAGCAGTTTCCCCCGGGCCGTGGTCGCGCACACTGAAGCTTTCTTT. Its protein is CASSFPRAVVAHTEAFF.

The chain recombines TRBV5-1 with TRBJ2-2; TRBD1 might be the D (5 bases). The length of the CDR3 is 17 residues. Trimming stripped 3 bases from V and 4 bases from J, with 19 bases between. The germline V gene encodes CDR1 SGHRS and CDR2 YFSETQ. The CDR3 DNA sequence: TGCGCCAGCAGCTCACTCCCTACAGGCTGGGGCACCGGGGAGCTGTTTTTT. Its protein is CASSSLPTGWGTGELFF.

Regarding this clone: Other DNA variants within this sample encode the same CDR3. This CDR3 reads CASSLGDSSYNEQFF. CDR3 coding DNA: TGCGCCAGCAGCTTGGGAGACAGTTCTTACAATGAGCAGTTCTTC. J is TRBJ2-1 and V is TRBV5-1, with a tentative D call TRBD1 (5 bases). The CDR3 sequence is 15 residues long. V lost 0 bases and J 4 bases, leaving 11 bases between the germline ends. Germline V gene sequence: CDR1 SGHRS, CDR2 YFSETQ.

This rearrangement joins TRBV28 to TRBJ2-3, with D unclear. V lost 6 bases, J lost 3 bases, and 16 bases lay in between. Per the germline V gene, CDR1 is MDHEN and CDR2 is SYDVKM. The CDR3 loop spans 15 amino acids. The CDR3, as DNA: TGTGCCAGCAGCCTGTCAAATCTGGGGACAGATACGCAGTATTTT. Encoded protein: CASSLSNLGTDTQYF.

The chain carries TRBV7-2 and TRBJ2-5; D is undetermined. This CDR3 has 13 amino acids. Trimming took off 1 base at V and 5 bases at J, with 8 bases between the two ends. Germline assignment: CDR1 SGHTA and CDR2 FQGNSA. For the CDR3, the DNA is TGTGCCAGCAGCTTAGATTGGGGTGAGACCCAGTACTTC. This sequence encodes CASSLDWGETQYF.

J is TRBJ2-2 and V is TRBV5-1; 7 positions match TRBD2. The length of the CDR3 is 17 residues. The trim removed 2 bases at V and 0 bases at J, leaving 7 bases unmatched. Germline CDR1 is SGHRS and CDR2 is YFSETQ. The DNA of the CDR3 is TGCGCCAGCAGCTTTCCCGCGGCGGGGGCGAACACCGGGGAGCTGTTTTTT. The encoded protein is CASSFPAAGANTGELFF. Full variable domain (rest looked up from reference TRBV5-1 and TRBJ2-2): KAGVTQTPRYLIKTRGQQVTLSCSPISGHRSVSWYQQTPGQGLQFLFEYFSETQRNKGNFPGRFSGRQFSNSRSEMNVSTLELGDSALYLCASSFPAAGANTGELFFGEGSRLTVL.

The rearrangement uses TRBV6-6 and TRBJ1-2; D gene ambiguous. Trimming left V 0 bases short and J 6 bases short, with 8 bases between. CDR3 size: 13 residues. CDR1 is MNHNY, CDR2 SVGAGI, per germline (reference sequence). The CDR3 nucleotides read TGTGCCAGCAGTTACTCGGCGGGCCATGGCTACACCTTC. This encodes CASSYSAGHGYTF.

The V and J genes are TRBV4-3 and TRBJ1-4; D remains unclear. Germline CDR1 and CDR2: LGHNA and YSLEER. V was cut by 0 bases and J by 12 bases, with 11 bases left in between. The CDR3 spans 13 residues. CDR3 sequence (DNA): TGCGCCAGCAGCCAAGAGGCCGGGTGGCAACTGTTTTTT. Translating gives CASSQEAGWQLFF.